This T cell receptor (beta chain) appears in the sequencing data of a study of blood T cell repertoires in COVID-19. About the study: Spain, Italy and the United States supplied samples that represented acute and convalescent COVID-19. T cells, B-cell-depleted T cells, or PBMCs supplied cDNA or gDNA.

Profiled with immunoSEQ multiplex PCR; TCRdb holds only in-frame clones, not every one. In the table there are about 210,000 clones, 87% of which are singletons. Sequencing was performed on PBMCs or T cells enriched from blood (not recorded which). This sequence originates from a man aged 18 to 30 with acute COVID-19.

The CDR3: CASSFGPEQYF. The DNA for the CDR3 is TGTGCCAGCAGTTTTGGCCCCGAGCAGTACTTC. The rearrangement uses TRBV28 and TRBJ2-7; D unclear. Trimming removed 3 bases at V and 6 bases at J, with 6 bases between. CDR3 size: 11 residues. Germline CDR1 is MDHEN and CDR2 is SYDVKM. The whole variable domain, remainder taken from reference TRBV28 and TRBJ2-7, is DVKVTQSSRYLVKRTGEKVFLECVQDMDHENMFWYRQDPGLGLRLIYFSYDVKMKEKGDIPEGYSVSREKKERFSLILESASTNQTSMYLCASSFGPEQYFGPGTRLTVT.